Listed below are T cell receptor beta chains from one sample, sequenced in a study of shared clonotypes between healthy human individuals. Using immunoSEQ multiplex PCR, the repertoire was profiled, and TCRdb retains in-frame clones only, with some absent. The sample comprises roughly 890,000 clones, 80% to 95% of which are singletons, and 20% to 30% rests with the top ten. Specimen: naive CD8+ T cells sorted from blood. The source of these receptors is a man in his thirties or forties in good health. Both conserved end residues are part of each CDR3. A D gene is named only where the DNA matches it firmly. Clone size is stated in some rows and not others, as once, few, many or a class when expanded.

j_call clone_size v_call d_call cdr3_aa cdr3_nt
TRBJ2-1 . TRBV9 TRBD2 CASSVGLAGDEQFF TGTGCCAGCAGCGTGGGACTAGCGGGAGATGAGCAGTTCTTC
TRBJ2-7 . TRBV28 . CASSLDPPEQYF TGTGCCAGCAGTTTAGATCCCCCCGAGCAGTACTTC
TRBJ2-7 . TRBV5-4 TRBD1 CASSLVGTDYEQYF TGTGCCAGCAGCTTGGTAGGGACAGACTACGAGCAGTACTTC
TRBJ1-2 . TRBV27 . CASRLSIGGEGNYGYTF TGTGCCAGCCGACTGTCGATTGGTGGAGAGGGAAACTATGGCTACACCTTC
TRBJ1-2 . TRBV7-9 TRBD1 CASQDREDGYTF TGTGCCAGCCAGGACAGGGAGGATGGCTACACCTTC
TRBJ2-1 once TRBV28 . CASSSILALQVDEQFF TGTGCCAGCAGCTCGATATTAGCGCTTCAGGTCGATGAGCAGTTCTTC
TRBJ2-3 . TRBV7-2 TRBD2 CASSLAAGEGNTQYF TGTGCCAGCAGCTTAGCGGCGGGAGAGGGAAATACGCAGTATTTT
TRBJ2-2 . TRBV28 TRBD1 CASSTRDRERSTGELFF TGTGCCAGCAGTACCCGGGACAGGGAACGTAGCACCGGGGAGCTGTTTTTT
TRBJ2-3 . TRBV13 TRBD2 CASSMGLAGVADTQYF TGTGCCAGCAGCATGGGACTAGCGGGAGTTGCAGATACGCAGTATTTT
TRBJ2-7 . TRBV5-5 . CASSSLRRYVDEQYF TGTGCCAGCAGCTCTCTCCGTCGGTACGTTGACGAGCAGTACTTC
TRBJ2-3 . TRBV4-3 TRBD2 CASSQDRTSGRAFTDTQYF TGCGCCAGCAGCCAAGATCGGACTAGCGGGAGGGCCTTCACAGATACGCAGTATTTT
TRBJ1-5 . TRBV11-2 . CASSLKGQDGQPQHF TGTGCCAGCAGCTTAAAAGGCCAAGACGGTCAGCCCCAGCATTTT
TRBJ2-7 . TRBV5-1 . CASSFRQTAYEQYF TGCGCCAGCAGCTTTAGACAGACAGCCTACGAGCAGTACTTC
TRBJ2-1 . TRBV7-9 TRBD2 CASSPSSAGGGVEQFF TGTGCCAGCAGCCCTTCTTCAGCGGGAGGTGGAGTCGAGCAGTTCTTC
TRBJ1-6 once TRBV27 . CASSLRGYNSPLHF TGTGCCAGCAGTTTAAGGGGCTATAATTCACCCCTCCACTTT
TRBJ1-5 few TRBV7-9 . CASSSDTYQPQHF TGTGCCAGCAGTTCGGACACTTATCAGCCCCAGCATTTT
TRBJ2-7 . TRBV5-1 . CASSFSSGAYEQYF TGCGCCAGCAGCTTTAGTTCGGGAGCATACGAGCAGTACTTC
TRBJ2-7 . TRBV7-2 . CASSEPGRKYEQYF TGTGCCAGCAGCGAACCGGGACGGAAATACGAGCAGTACTTC
TRBJ2-2 . TRBV27 TRBD2 CASSRGLAGTTGELFF TGTGCCAGCAGTCGGGGCCTAGCGGGAACTACCGGGGAGCTGTTTTTT
TRBJ1-2 . TRBV5-1 TRBD1 CASSFWDSSYGYTF TGCGCCAGCAGCTTCTGGGACAGCAGCTATGGCTACACCTTC
TRBJ2-1 . TRBV5-5 . CASSLGIRVDEQFF TGTGCCAGCAGCTTGGGAATCCGTGTGGATGAGCAGTTCTTC
TRBJ1-2 . TRBV4-3 . CASSQDRFSSDQANYGYTF TGCGCCAGCAGCCAAGATAGGTTCAGTTCTGACCAAGCTAACTATGGCTACACCTTC
TRBJ2-1 . TRBV4-3 . CASSQDSRVWNEQFF TGCGCCAGCAGCCAAGATTCACGGGTTTGGAATGAGCAGTTCTTC
TRBJ2-1 many TRBV7-9 . CASSLDGLHNEQFF TGTGCCAGCAGCTTAGACGGACTTCACAATGAGCAGTTCTTC
TRBJ1-5 . TRBV6-6 TRBD1 CASSHDRVSNSVDF TGTGCCAGCAGCCATGACAGGGTTTCGAATTCTGTGGATTTT
TRBJ2-4 . TRBV7-9 . CASSPPRTDLKPIQYF TGTGCCAGCAGCCCGCCACGGACCGACCTTAAGCCCATTCAGTACTTC
TRBJ2-3 . TRBV27 TRBD2 CASRRGVTSSTDTQYF TGTGCCAGCAGACGAGGCGTGACTAGCAGCACAGATACGCAGTATTTT
TRBJ2-2 . TRBV21-1 . CASSILAGDKGNTGELFF TGTGCCAGCAGTATACTAGCGGGAGATAAGGGGAACACCGGGGAGCTGTTTTTT
TRBJ2-3 . TRBV15 . CATSRWGGPESTDTQYF TGTGCCACCAGCAGGTGGGGCGGCCCGGAAAGCACAGATACGCAGTATTTT
TRBJ2-1 . TRBV7-9 TRBD1 CASSSTGLYNEQFF TGTGCCAGCAGCTCGACAGGGCTATACAATGAGCAGTTCTTC
TRBJ2-1 . TRBV2 TRBD1 CASSSSDRGLYEQFF TGTGCCAGCTCCTCCTCGGACAGGGGGCTCTATGAGCAGTTCTTC
TRBJ2-7 . TRBV10-2 TRBD2 CATALAGEIYEQYF TGCGCCACCGCCCTAGCGGGAGAGATCTACGAGCAGTACTTC
TRBJ2-1 . TRBV7-9 TRBD2 CASSLTSGFNEQFF TGTGCCAGCAGCTTAACTAGCGGCTTCAATGAGCAGTTCTTC
TRBJ2-1 . TRBV6-6 . CASSLGNEQFF TGTGCCAGCAGCCTGGGGAATGAGCAGTTCTTC
TRBJ1-2 . TRBV23-1 . CASSQSFPSSNNYGYTF TGCGCCAGCAGTCAATCGTTCCCTTCGTCGAATAACTATGGCTACACCTTC
TRBJ1-5 . TRBV30 . CAWSPIHGQPQHF TGTGCCTGGAGCCCTATCCATGGTCAGCCCCAGCATTTT
TRBJ2-7 . TRBV19 . CASSRGKTYEQYF TGTGCCAGTAGTCGGGGGAAGACCTACGAGCAGTACTTC
TRBJ2-7 . TRBV10-3 TRBD2 CAISELAGTSYEQYF TGTGCCATCAGTGAGCTAGCGGGCACCTCCTACGAGCAGTACTTC
TRBJ2-3 . TRBV4-1 . CASSPTTGGYKLSTDTQYF TGCGCCAGCAGCCCAACTACGGGCGGGTACAAACTTAGCACAGATACGCAGTATTTT
TRBJ2-7 . TRBV9 TRBD2 CASSPLAGEYEQYF TGTGCCAGCAGCCCACTAGCGGGAGAATACGAGCAGTACTTC
TRBJ1-3 . TRBV7-9 . CASSLLGPGNTIYF TGTGCCAGCAGCTTATTGGGTCCTGGAAACACCATATATTTT
TRBJ2-7 many TRBV15 TRBD1 CATSSGQGAVTIQSF TGTGCCACCAGCAGTGGACAGGGGGCGGTTACAATCCAGTCCTTC
TRBJ2-5 . TRBV30 . CAWNIESGAEETQYF TGTGCCTGGAACATAGAATCCGGAGCCGAGGAGACCCAGTACTTC
TRBJ2-3 . TRBV6-4 . CASSPGQGTDTQYF TGTGCCAGCAGTCCGGGACAAGGAACAGATACGCAGTATTTT
TRBJ2-2 . TRBV9 TRBD2 CASSRRAGVTGELFF TGTGCCAGCAGTAGGCGGGCGGGAGTAACCGGGGAGCTGTTTTTT
TRBJ2-5 . TRBV4-3 . CASSQKTLQETQYF TGCGCCAGCAGCCAGAAGACTCTACAAGAGACCCAGTACTTC
TRBJ2-1 . TRBV18 . CASSPVRAGNEQFF TGTGCCAGCTCACCTGTCAGGGCGGGGAATGAGCAGTTCTTC
TRBJ2-7 . TRBV2 TRBD1 CAGRDRGLEQYF TGTGCCGGGCGTGACAGGGGTTTAGAGCAGTACTTC